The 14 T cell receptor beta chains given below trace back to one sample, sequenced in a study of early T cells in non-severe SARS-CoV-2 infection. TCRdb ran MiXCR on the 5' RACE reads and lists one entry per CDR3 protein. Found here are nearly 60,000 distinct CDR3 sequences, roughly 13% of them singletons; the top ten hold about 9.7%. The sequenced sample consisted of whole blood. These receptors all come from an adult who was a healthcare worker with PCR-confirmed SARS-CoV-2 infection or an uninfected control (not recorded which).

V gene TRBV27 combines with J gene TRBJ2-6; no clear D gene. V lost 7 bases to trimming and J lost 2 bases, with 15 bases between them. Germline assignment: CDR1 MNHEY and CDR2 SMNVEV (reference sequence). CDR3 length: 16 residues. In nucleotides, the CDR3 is TGTGCCAGCAAAGGGATGGCTACCACTGGGGCCAACGTCCTGACTTTC. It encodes CASKGMATTGANVLTF.

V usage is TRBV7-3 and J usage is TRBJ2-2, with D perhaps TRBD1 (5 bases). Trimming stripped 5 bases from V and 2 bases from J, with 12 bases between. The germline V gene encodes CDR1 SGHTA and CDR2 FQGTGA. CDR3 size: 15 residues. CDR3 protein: CASSPHDSNTGELFF. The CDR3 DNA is TGTGCCAGCAGCCCGCACGACAGTAACACCGGGGAGCTGTTTTTT.

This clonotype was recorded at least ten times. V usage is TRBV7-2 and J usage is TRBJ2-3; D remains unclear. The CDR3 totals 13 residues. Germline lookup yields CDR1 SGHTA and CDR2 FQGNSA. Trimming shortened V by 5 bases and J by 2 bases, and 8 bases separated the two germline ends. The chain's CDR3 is CASSPDHTDTQYF. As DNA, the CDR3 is TGTGCCAGCAGCCCGGACCACACAGATACGCAGTATTTT.

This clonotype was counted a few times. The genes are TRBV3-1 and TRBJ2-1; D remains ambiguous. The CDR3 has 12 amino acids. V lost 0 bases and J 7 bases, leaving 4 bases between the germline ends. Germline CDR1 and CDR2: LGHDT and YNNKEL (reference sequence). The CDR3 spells CASSQDKNEQFF. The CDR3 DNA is TGTGCCAGCAGCCAAGATAAGAATGAGCAGTTCTTC.

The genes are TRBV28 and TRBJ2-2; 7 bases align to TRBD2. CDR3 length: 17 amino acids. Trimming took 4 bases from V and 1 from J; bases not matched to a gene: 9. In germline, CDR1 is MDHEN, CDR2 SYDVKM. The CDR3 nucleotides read TGTGCCAGCAGTTCCCCCTTCCTAGCGGTGAACACCGGGGAGCTGTTTTTT. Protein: CASSSPFLAVNTGELFF.

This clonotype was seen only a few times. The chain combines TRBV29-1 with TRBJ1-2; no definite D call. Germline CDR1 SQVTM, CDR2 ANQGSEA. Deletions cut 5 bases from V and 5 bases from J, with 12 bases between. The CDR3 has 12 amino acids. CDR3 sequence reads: CSVPDNRYGYTF. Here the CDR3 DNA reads TGCAGCGTTCCCGACAATCGGTATGGCTACACCTTC. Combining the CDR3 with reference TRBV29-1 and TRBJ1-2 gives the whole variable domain SAVISQKPSRDICQRGTSLTIQCQVDSQVTMMFWYRQQPGQSLTLIATANQGSEATYESGFVIDKFPISRPNLTFSTLTVSNMSPEDSSIYLCSVPDNRYGYTFGSGTRLTVV.

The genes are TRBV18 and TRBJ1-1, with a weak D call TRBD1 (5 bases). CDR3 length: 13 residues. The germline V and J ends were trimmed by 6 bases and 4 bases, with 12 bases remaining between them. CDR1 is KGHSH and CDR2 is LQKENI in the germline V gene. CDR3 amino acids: CASSRGGGTEAFF. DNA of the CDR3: TGTGCCAGCTCCCGGGGGGGGGGCACTGAAGCTTTCTTT. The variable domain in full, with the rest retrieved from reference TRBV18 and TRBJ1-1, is NAGVMQNPRHLVRRRGQEARLRCSPMKGHSHVYWYRQLPEEGLKFMVYLQKENIIDESGMPKERFSAEFPKEGPSILRIQQVVRGDSAAYFCASSRGGGTEAFFGQGTRLTVV.

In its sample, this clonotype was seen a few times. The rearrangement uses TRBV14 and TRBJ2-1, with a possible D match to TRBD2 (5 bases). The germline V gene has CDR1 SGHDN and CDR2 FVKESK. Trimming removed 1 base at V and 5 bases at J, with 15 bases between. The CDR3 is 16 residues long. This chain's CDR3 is CASSQVEGSIDNEQFF. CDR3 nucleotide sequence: TGTGCCAGCAGCCAAGTTGAAGGGAGTATAGACAATGAGCAGTTCTTC.

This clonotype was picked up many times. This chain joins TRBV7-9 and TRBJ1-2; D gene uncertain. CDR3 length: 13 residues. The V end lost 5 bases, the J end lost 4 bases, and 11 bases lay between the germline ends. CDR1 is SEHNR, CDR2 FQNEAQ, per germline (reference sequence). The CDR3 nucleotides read TGTGCCAGCAGCCAAGAATCCTTCTATGGCTACACCTTC. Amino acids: CASSQESFYGYTF.

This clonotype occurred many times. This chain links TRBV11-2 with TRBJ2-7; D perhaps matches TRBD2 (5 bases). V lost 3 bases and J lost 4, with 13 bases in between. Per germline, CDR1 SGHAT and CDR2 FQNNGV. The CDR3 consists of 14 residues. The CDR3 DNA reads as TGTGCCAGCAGCTTGGTTCGGGGAAGGTACGAGCAGTACTTC. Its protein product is CASSLVRGRYEQYF.

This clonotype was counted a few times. CDR3: CSVRQSAYEQYF. CDR3 sequence (DNA): TGCAGCGTCCGACAGTCAGCCTACGAGCAGTACTTC. V is TRBV29-1 and J is TRBJ2-7, with D tentatively TRBD1 (5 bases). CDR3 size: 12 residues. CDR1 SQVTM and CDR2 ANQGSEA come from the germline V gene. Trimming removed 6 bases at V and 2 bases at J, with 11 bases between.

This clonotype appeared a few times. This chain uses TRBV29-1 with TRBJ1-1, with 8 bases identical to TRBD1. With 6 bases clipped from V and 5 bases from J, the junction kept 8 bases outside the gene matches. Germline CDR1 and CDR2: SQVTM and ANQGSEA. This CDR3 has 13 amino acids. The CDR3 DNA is TGCAGCGTGAACCCAGGGGGCAGGACTGAAGCTTTCTTT. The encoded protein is CSVNPGGRTEAFF.

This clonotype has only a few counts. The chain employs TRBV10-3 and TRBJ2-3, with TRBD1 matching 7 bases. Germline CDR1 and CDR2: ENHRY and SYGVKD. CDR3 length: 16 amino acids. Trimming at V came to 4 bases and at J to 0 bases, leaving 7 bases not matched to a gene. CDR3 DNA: TGTGCCATCAGTGTCGCCGGGACAGCTAGCACAGATACGCAGTATTTT. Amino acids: CAISVAGTASTDTQYF.

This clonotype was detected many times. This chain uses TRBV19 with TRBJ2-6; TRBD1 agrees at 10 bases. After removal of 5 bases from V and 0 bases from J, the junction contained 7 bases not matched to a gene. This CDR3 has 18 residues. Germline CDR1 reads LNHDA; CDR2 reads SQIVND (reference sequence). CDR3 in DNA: TGTGCCAGTAGTCCCCGGGACAGGGGACCCTCTGGGGCCAACGTCCTGACTTTC. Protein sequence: CASSPRDRGPSGANVLTF.